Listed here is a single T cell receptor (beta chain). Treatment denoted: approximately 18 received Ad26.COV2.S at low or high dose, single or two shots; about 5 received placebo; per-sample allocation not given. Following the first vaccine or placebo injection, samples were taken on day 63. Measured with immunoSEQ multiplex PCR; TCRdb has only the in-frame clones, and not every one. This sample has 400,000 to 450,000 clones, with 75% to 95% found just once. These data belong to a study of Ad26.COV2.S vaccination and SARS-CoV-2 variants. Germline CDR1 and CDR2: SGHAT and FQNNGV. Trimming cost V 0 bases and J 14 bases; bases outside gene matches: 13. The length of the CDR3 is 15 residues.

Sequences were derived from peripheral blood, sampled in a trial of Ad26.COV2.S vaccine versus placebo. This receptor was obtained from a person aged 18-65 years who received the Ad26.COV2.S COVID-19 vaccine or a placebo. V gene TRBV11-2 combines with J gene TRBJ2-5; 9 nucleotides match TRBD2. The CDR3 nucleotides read TGTGCCAGCAGCTTAGAGAGCGGAGGGCTAGCGGGACTCTACTTC. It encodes CASSLESGGLAGLYF.